The present T cell receptor (beta chain) was sequenced within a study of HIV-infected children after antiretroviral therapy interruption. Specified treatment: PENTA 11 planned treatment interruption arm or continuous ART arm. At least 24 weeks of at least three-drug ART, in children 2 to 15 years. CDR1 and CDR2 from the germline V gene are SQVTM and ANQGSEA. This CDR3 has 17 residues. A 3' RACE protocol on RNA, with unique molecular identifiers, produced the TCR library. TCRdb used MiXCR to reprocess the 3' RACE reads, holding one entry per CDR3 protein. The data hold about 89,000 distinct CDR3 sequences, with roughly 6.7% observed a single time. Study conclusions and caveats: The Gini coefficient of naive CD4+ repertoires rose, returning to baseline by 3 years.

Of note for this clonotype: Its cognate antigen is unknown.

Sequences were derived from CD45RA+ CD4+ T cells from PBMCs, pooled from several time points, sampled from a donor given antiretroviral therapy, either interrupted or continuous. Regarding subset: naive CD4+ CD45RA+ CD45RO- T cells. The TCR was taken from a pool of human donors with HIV. The genes are TRBV29-1 and TRBJ2-1; TRBD2 matches at 10 bases. CDR3 loop: CASSQTHTLAGVREQFF. In DNA, the CDR3 is TGCGCCAGCAGCCAGACCCACACCCTAGCGGGAGTGAGAGAGCAGTTCTTC.